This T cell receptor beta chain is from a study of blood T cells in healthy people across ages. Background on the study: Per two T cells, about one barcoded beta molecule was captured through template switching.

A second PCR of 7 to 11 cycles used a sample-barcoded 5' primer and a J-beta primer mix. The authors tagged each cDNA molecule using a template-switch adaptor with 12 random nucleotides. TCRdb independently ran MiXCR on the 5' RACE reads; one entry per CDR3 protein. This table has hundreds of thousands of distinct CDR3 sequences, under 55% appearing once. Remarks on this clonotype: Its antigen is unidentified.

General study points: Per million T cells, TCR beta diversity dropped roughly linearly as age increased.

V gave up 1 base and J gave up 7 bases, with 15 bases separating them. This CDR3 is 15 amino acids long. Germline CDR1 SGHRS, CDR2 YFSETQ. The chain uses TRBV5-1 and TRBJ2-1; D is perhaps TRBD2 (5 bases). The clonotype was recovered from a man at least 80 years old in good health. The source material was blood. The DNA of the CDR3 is TGCGCCAGCAGCTTGCTCTCAGGAGGAATGAATGAGCAGTTCTTC. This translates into CASSLLSGGMNEQFF.